This record concerns one T cell receptor beta chain sequence. The data originate from a study of control samples from healthy donors and cancer patients. The trim removed 8 bases at V and 4 bases at J, leaving 15 bases unmatched. CDR3 length equals 16 residues. In germline, CDR1 is MDHEN, CDR2 SYDVKM. Some clones are missing from TCRdb's copy, which holds only in-frame ones; the method was immunoSEQ multiplex PCR. The sample consists of about 60,000 clones, over 75% of them appearing once. Sequenced: blood. This receptor was taken from a man aged 45-65 years in good health. The gene calls are TRBV28 and TRBJ2-3; 7 bases match TRBD2. The CDR3 region has the DNA TGTGCCAGCGCTACCTATGAGGCGGGAGCAGCAGATACGCAGTATTTT. This sequence encodes CASATYEAGAADTQYF.